This is a list of T cell receptor beta chains from one sample in a study of cytomegalovirus exposure and HLA in healthy donors. Clones were sequenced by immunoSEQ multiplex PCR, and TCRdb holds only the in-frame ones, with some missing. The sample yields around 100,000 clones, less than 80% seen once. The sequenced material came from PBMCs. These receptors all stem from a man aged 25-45 years in good health and CMV-seropositive. The CDR3 runs from the conserved cysteine through the conserved F or W. Fields, in order: D gene, V gene, J gene, clone size, CDR3 protein, CDR3 DNA. The D gene is left open where the match is weak. Clone sizes are given selectively: once, few, many, or a class where the clone is expanded.

NA	TRBV6-1	TRBJ2-7	NA	CASIWQGHTYEQYF	TGTGCCAGCATATGGCAGGGCCATACCTACGAGCAGTACTTC
NA	TRBV18	TRBJ2-7	NA	CASSPPSLSSYEQYF	TGTGCCAGCTCACCCCCGTCCTTGAGCTCCTACGAGCAGTACTTC
NA	TRBV25-1	TRBJ2-7	NA	CASKETGISSYEQYF	TGTGCCAGCAAGGAAACCGGGATAAGCTCCTACGAGCAGTACTTC
TRBD1	TRBV6-5	TRBJ2-7	NA	CAGRDRGFYEQYF	TGTGCCGGCCGGGACAGGGGTTTCTACGAGCAGTACTTC
NA	TRBV11-2	TRBJ1-1	NA	CASSFQVLNTEAFF	TGTGCCAGCAGCTTTCAGGTACTGAACACTGAAGCTTTCTTT
NA	TRBV27	TRBJ2-5	NA	CASSSLIRRQKGETQYF	TGTGCCAGCAGTTCCCTTATCAGGAGGCAGAAAGGAGAGACCCAGTACTTC
NA	TRBV12-1	TRBJ2-7	NA	CASSPGGHEQYF	TGTGCCAGCAGCCCTGGAGGCCACGAGCAGTACTTC
NA	TRBV29-1	TRBJ1-2	once	CSVVKTGNYGYTF	TGCAGCGTTGTTAAGACAGGAAACTATGGCTACACCTTC
NA	TRBV19	TRBJ1-6	NA	CASTSHRVLGQSSYNSPLHF	TGTGCCAGTACCTCTCACAGGGTTTTGGGGCAGAGCTCCTATAATTCACCCCTCCACTTT
NA	TRBV9	TRBJ2-1	NA	CASSVGTTYNEQFF	TGTGCCAGCAGCGTAGGGACAACCTACAATGAGCAGTTCTTC
TRBD1	TRBV5-6	TRBJ2-3	once	CASSLRQGSTDTQYF	TGTGCCAGCAGCCTGCGACAGGGTTCCACAGATACGCAGTATTTT
TRBD1	TRBV19	TRBJ2-7	NA	CASSITGTGSEQYF	TGTGCCAGTAGCATTACCGGGACAGGGAGCGAGCAGTACTTC
NA	TRBV11-2	TRBJ2-2	few	CASSFTGNTGELFF	TGTGCCAGCAGCTTTACGGGGAACACCGGGGAGCTGTTTTTT
NA	TRBV5-1	TRBJ2-2	NA	CASSLFGIADTGELFF	TGCGCCAGCAGCTTGTTTGGGATAGCGGACACCGGGGAGCTGTTTTTT
NA	TRBV5-1	TRBJ1-4	few	CASSLAGSNEKLFF	TGCGCCAGCAGCTTGGCGGGGTCTAATGAAAAACTGTTTTTT
TRBD1	TRBV27	TRBJ1-5	few	CASSFRQGNQPQHF	TGTGCCAGCAGTTTTCGACAGGGGAATCAGCCCCAGCATTTT
NA	TRBV9	TRBJ2-2	NA	CASSVAGGYTGELFF	TGTGCCAGCAGCGTAGCGGGGGGCTACACCGGGGAGCTGTTTTTT
NA	TRBV6-1	TRBJ1-2	NA	CASSGTGYYGYTF	TGTGCCAGCAGCGGTACAGGATACTATGGCTACACCTTC
TRBD1	TRBV19	TRBJ2-7	few	CASSPGQATYEQYF	TGTGCCAGTAGTCCGGGACAGGCCACATACGAGCAGTACTTC
TRBD2	TRBV5-4	TRBJ2-7	NA	CASSPPDTSGYEQYF	TGTGCCAGCAGCCCTCCGGATACTAGCGGTTACGAGCAGTACTTC
TRBD1	TRBV27	TRBJ2-3	NA	CASSDRGISDTQYF	TGTGCCAGCAGTGACAGGGGGATCTCAGATACGCAGTATTTT
TRBD1	TRBV19	TRBJ1-1	NA	CASSMSPDRAPEAFF	TGTGCCAGTAGTATGAGCCCCGACAGGGCCCCTGAAGCTTTCTTT
TRBD2	TRBV7-6	TRBJ2-4	NA	CASSATGTILENIQYF	TGTGCCAGCAGCGCCACCGGGACTATCCTGGAAAACATTCAGTACTTC
NA	TRBV5-1	TRBJ1-1	NA	CASSLEGGFTEAFF	TGCGCCAGCAGCTTGGAGGGGGGGTTCACTGAAGCTTTCTTT
TRBD1	TRBV13	TRBJ2-1	NA	CASSPPGTGAGNEQFF	TGTGCCAGCAGCCCTCCCGGGACAGGGGCCGGGAATGAGCAGTTCTTC
NA	TRBV7-9	TRBJ2-5	NA	CASSPVLGETQYF	TGTGCCAGCAGCCCTGTACTTGGAGAGACCCAGTACTTC
TRBD1	TRBV6-1	TRBJ1-4	NA	CASSEALRGLGEKLFF	TGTGCCAGCAGTGAAGCGCTCAGGGGGCTTGGAGAAAAACTGTTTTTT
TRBD1	TRBV6-5	TRBJ1-3	few	CASSYGQDSGNTIYF	TGTGCCAGCAGTTACGGACAGGACTCTGGAAACACCATATATTTT
NA	TRBV6-1	TRBJ1-5	NA	CASSEDSGSNQPQHF	TGTGCCAGCAGTGAAGACAGCGGCAGCAATCAGCCCCAGCATTTT
NA	TRBV21-1	TRBJ1-1	NA	CASSKKYRLITGNTEAFF	TGTGCCAGCAGCAAAAAATACCGCCTGATTACAGGGAACACTGAAGCTTTCTTT
NA	TRBV21-1	TRBJ2-1	NA	CASSISRGKFDEQFF	TGTGCCAGCAGCATCAGCAGGGGGAAGTTCGATGAGCAGTTCTTC
NA	TRBV11-2	TRBJ1-3	NA	CASSLTRFSGNTIYF	TGTGCCAGCAGCTTAACACGCTTCTCTGGAAACACCATATATTTT
NA	TRBV7-9	TRBJ1-3	NA	CASRLTTGNTIYF	TGTGCCAGCAGGCTGACTACTGGAAACACCATATATTTT
NA	TRBV27	TRBJ2-3	NA	CASSLSSRADTQYF	TGTGCCAGCAGTTTATCCTCTCGGGCAGATACGCAGTATTTT
TRBD1	TRBV7-7	TRBJ2-5	NA	CASSAGTAQETQYF	TGTGCTAGCAGCGCCGGGACAGCCCAAGAGACCCAGTACTTC
TRBD1	TRBV6-5	TRBJ1-2	NA	CASSYQGQGRGYTF	TGTGCCAGCAGTTACCAAGGACAGGGACGAGGCTACACCTTC
TRBD1	TRBV27	TRBJ1-4	NA	CASRGPTGGSAEKLFF	TGTGCCAGCAGGGGGCCGACAGGGGGGTCGGCCGAAAAACTGTTTTTT
NA	TRBV19	TRBJ1-3	few	CASTTTGSGNTIYF	TGTGCCAGTACTACAACAGGCTCTGGAAACACCATATATTTT
TRBD2	TRBV7-3	TRBJ2-2	NA	CASSARGLAGGTGELFF	TGTGCCAGCAGCGCTAGAGGCCTAGCGGGGGGTACCGGGGAGCTGTTTTTT
NA	TRBV27	TRBJ1-2	NA	CASSVTVTDFYGYTF	TGTGCCAGCAGTGTAACGGTGACAGACTTCTATGGCTACACCTTC